The rows below give T cell receptor beta chains drawn from one sample of a study of blood T cell repertoires in COVID-19. Clones were sequenced by immunoSEQ multiplex PCR, and TCRdb holds only the in-frame ones, with some missing. The table includes about 180,000 clones, 80% to 90% detected once. Sequenced sample: peripheral blood. These receptors all stem from a woman aged 45-60 years with acute or convalescent COVID-19. CDR3s include the opening cysteine and the closing phenylalanine or tryptophan. The order of the fields is V gene, CDR3 length, CDR3 protein.

>TRBV4-1|14
CASPGLPLTDTQYF
>TRBV6-5|14
CASRGTGGLYEQYF
>TRBV11-2|15
CASSLGGYSGNTIYF
>TRBV19|13
CASSPGQLYGYTF
>TRBV11-3|14
CASSLGLVQETQYF
>TRBV7-2|14
CASSSSHSNYGYTF
>TRBV19|17
CASSYGTGLISGNTIYF
>TRBV9|17
CASSPTDRFFSGNTIYF
>TRBV5-6|16
CASGSWGGSSYNEQFF
>TRBV2|14
CASRRSGVNQPQHF
>TRBV4-2|15
CASSQVSEGTYGYTF
>TRBV6-6|12
CASSNGQSEQYF
>TRBV11-2|14
CASSPTPSDGELFF
>TRBV6-5|14
CASRRDRNNSPLHF
>TRBV5-4|14
CASSLSGYNSPLHF
>TRBV7-6|17
CASSFSGTSIPEETQYF
>TRBV19|16
CASSMGLAGDTHTQYF
>TRBV10-2|14
CASSGHTGDGELFF
>TRBV11-3|16
CASSSPAGGSVGELFF
>TRBV6-5|15
CASSYPGGGSNTQYF
>TRBV5-1|15
CASSLGPGAQETQYF
>TRBV9|14
CASSVEDTNYGYTF
>TRBV5-6|14
CASRDSGGSYEQYF
>TRBV6-2/TRBV6-3|13
CASSYRGLDTQYF
>TRBV27|16
CASSLDQRATNEKLFF
>TRBV19|15
CASSIRMGQNTEAFF
>TRBV11-2|14
CASSPGTGGYEQYF
>TRBV10-3|14
CAISVTGGTDTQYF
>TRBV7-2|16
CASSSWLAGGGKTQYF
>TRBV9|12
CASSVWGGEQFF
>TRBV18|14
CASSPDTRNTEAFF
>TRBV27|16
CASSPLGDSWIGELFF
>TRBV4-1|12
CASSFTGVGAFF
>TRBV11-2|14
CASRAPGVEETQYF
>TRBV4-3|14
CASSQFQYQETQYF
>TRBV6-1|14
CASSEMSSTDTQYF
>TRBV21-1|15
CASSNPGTLHEKLFF
>TRBV9|16
CASSVGVAGGLNEQFF
>TRBV19|15
CASNSDRGGWEKLFF
>TRBV6-6|15
CASSYTGLGIEKLFF
>TRBV6-6|15
CASSPGGGGANEQFF
>TRBV3-1/TRBV3-2|18
CASSHPPGQSNYNSPLHF
>TRBV7-8|12
CASSSRQSEAFF
>TRBV29-1|12
CSVVTGAETQYF
>TRBV4-3|15
CASRPQEANTGELFF